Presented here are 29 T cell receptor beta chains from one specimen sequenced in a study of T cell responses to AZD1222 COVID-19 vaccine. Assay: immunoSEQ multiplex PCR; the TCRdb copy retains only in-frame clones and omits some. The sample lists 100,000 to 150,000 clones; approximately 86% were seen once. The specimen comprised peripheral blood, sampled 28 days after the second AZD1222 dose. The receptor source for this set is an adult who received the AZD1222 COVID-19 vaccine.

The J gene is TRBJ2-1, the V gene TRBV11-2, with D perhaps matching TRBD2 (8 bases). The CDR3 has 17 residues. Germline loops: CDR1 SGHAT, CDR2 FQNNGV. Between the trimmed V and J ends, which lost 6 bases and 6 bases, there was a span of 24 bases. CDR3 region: CASRPTSRGTRPNEQFF. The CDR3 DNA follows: TGTGCCAGCAGACCGACGTCCAGGGGGACTAGACCCAATGAGCAGTTCTTC.

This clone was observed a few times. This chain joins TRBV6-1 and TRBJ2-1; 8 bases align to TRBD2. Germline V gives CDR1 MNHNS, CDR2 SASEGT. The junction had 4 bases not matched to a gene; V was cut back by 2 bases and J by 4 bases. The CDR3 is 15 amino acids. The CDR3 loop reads CASSERRGVYNEQFF. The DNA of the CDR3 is TGTGCCAGCAGTGAACGGCGGGGGGTGTACAATGAGCAGTTCTTC.

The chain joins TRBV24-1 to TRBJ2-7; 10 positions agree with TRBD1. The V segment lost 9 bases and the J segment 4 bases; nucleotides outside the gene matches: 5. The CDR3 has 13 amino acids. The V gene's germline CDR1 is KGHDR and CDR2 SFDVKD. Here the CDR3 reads CATQGQGGYEQYF. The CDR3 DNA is TGTGCCACCCAAGGACAGGGGGGATACGAGCAGTACTTC.

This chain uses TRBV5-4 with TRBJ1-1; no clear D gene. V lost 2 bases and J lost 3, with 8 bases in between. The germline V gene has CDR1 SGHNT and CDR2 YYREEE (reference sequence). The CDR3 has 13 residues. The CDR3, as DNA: TGTGCCAGCAGCTTCCCCACAGACACTGAAGCTTTCTTT. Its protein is CASSFPTDTEAFF. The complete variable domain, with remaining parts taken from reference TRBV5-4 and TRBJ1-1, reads ETGVTQSPTHLIKTRGQQVTLRCSSQSGHNTVSWYQQALGQGPQFIFQYYREEENGRGNFPPRFSGLQFPNYSSELNVNALELDDSALYLCASSFPTDTEAFFGQGTRLTVV.

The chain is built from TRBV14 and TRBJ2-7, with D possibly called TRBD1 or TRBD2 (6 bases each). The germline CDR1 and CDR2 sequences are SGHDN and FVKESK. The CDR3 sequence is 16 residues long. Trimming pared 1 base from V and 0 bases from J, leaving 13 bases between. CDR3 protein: CASSQGSGGSSYEQYF. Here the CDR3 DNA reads TGTGCCAGCAGCCAAGGTTCCGGGGGCAGCTCCTACGAGCAGTACTTC.

CDR3 protein: CASSLARGDTQYF. CDR3 nucleotide sequence: TGTGCCAGCAGCTTAGCCCGGGGGGATACGCAGTATTTT. V usage is TRBV7-3 and J usage is TRBJ2-3, with a tentative D call TRBD2 (6 bases). The V end lost 2 bases, the J end lost 6 bases, and 9 bases lay between the germline ends. The length of the CDR3 is 13 residues. Germline assignment: CDR1 SGHTA and CDR2 FQGTGA.

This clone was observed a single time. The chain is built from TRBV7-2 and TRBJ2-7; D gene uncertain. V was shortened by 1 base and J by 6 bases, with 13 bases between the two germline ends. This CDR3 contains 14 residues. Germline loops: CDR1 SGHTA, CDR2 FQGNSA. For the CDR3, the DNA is TGTGCCAGCAGCTTAGGCCCCCCAAGAGGCGAGCAGTACTTC. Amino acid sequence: CASSLGPPRGEQYF.

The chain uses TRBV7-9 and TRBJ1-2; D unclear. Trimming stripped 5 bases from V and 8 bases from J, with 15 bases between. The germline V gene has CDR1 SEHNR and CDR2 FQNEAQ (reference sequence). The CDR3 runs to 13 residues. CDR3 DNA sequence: TGTGCCAGCAGCCTATCCGGGCTATCAGGCTACACCTTC. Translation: CASSLSGLSGYTF.

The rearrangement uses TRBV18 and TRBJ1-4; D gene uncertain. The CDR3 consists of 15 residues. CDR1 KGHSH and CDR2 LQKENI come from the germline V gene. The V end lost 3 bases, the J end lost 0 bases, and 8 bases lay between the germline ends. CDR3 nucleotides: TGTGCCAGCTCACCCGCGGAAGCAACTAATGAAAAACTGTTTTTT. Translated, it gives CASSPAEATNEKLFF.

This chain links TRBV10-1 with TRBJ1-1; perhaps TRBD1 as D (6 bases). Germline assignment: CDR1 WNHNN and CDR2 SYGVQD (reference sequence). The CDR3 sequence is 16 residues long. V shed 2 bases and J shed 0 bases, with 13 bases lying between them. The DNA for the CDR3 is TGCGCCAGCAGTGAGGGACAGCAGAAAATGAACACTGAAGCTTTCTTT. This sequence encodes CASSEGQQKMNTEAFF.

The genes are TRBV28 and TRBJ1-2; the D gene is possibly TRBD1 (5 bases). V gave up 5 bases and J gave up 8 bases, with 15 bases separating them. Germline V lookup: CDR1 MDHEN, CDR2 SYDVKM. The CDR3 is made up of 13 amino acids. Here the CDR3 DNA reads TGTGCCAGCAGTACCGCCGGGGGGTACGGCTACACCTTC. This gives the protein CASSTAGGYGYTF.

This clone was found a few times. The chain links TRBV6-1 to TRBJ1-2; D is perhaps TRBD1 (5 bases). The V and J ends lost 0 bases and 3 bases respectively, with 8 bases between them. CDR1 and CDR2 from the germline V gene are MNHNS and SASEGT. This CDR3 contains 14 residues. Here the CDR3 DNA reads TGTGCCAGCAGTGAAGCCGGGACGGACTATGGCTACACCTTC. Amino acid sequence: CASSEAGTDYGYTF.

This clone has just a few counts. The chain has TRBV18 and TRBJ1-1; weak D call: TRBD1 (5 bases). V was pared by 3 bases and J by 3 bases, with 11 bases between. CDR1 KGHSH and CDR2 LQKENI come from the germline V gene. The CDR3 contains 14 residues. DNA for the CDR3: TGTGCCAGCTCACCTCAGACAGACTACACTGAAGCTTTCTTT. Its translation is CASSPQTDYTEAFF.

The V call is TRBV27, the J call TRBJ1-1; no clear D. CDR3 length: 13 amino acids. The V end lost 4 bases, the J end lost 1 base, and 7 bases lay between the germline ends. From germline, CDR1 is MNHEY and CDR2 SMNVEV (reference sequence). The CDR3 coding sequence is TGTGCCAGCAGTTATACGGAGAACACTGAAGCTTTCTTT. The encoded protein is CASSYTENTEAFF.

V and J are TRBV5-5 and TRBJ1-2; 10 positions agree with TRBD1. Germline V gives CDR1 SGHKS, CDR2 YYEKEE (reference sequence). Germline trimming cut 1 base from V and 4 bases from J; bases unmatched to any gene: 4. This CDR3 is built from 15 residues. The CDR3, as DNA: TGTGCCAGCAGCTTGTCGACAGGGGGCGGCTATGGCTACACCTTC. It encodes CASSLSTGGGYGYTF.

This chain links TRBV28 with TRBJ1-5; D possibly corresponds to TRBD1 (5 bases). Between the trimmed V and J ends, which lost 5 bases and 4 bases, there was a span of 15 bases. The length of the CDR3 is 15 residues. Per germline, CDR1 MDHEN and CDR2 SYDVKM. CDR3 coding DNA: TGTGCCAGCAGTCAAAATCAGGGTTGGAATCAGCCCCAGCATTTT. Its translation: CASSQNQGWNQPQHF.

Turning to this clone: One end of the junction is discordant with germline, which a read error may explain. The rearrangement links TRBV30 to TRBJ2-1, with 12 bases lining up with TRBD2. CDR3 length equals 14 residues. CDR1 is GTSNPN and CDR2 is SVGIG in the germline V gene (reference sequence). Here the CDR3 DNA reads TGTGCCTGGAGTGTTTTCGGACTAGCGGGAACCCCGATCTTC. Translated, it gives CAWSVFGLAGTPIF.

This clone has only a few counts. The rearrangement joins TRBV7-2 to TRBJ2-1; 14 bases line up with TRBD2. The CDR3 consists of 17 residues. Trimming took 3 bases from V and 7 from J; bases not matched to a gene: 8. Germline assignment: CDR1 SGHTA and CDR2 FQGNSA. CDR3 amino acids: CASSFPRTSGGKNEQFF. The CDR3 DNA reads TGTGCCAGCAGCTTCCCGCGGACTAGCGGGGGGAAGAATGAGCAGTTCTTC.

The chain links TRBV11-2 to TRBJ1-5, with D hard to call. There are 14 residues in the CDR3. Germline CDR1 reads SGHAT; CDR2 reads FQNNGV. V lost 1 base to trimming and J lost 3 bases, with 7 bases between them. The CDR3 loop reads CASSLGKVNQPQHF. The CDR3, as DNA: TGTGCCAGCAGCTTAGGTAAGGTCAATCAGCCCCAGCATTTT.

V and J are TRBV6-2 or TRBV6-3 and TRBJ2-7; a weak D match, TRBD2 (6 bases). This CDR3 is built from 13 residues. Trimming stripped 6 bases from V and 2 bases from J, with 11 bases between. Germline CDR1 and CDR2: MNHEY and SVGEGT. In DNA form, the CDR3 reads TGTGCCAGCAGCAACGGGGGACCCTACGAGCAGTACTTC. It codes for CASSNGGPYEQYF.

The CDR3 sequence: CASSTETNYGYTF. The CDR3 nucleotides read TGTGCCAGCAGCACTGAAACTAACTATGGCTACACCTTC. V gene TRBV9 combines with J gene TRBJ1-2; D uncertain. The V gene's germline CDR1 is SGDLS and CDR2 YYNGEE. This CDR3 is 13 amino acids long. V gave up 4 bases and J gave up 0 bases, with 7 bases separating them. Together with reference TRBV9 and TRBJ1-2, the CDR3 gives the full variable domain: DSGVTQTPKHLITATGQRVTLRCSPRSGDLSVYWYQQSLDQGLQFLIQYYNGEERAKGNILERFSAQQFPDLHSELNLSSLELGDSALYFCASSTETNYGYTFGSGTRLTVV.

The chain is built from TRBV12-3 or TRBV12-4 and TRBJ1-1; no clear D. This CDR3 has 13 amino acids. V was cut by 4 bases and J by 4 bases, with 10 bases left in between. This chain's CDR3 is CASSYPESTEAFF. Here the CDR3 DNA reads TGTGCCAGCAGTTACCCGGAGAGCACTGAAGCTTTCTTT.

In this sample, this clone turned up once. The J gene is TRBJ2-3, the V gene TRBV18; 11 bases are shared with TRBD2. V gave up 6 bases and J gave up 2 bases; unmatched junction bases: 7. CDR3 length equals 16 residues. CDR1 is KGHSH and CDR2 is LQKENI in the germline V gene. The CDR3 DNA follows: TGTGCCAGCTCCTTGCTGACTAGCGGGATCACAGATACGCAGTATTTT. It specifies CASSLLTSGITDTQYF.

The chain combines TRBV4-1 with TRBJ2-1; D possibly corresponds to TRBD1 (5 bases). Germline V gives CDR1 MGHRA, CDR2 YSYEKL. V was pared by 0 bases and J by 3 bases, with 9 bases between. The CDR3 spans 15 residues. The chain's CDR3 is CASSQDSRGYNEQFF. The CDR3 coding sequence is TGCGCCAGCAGCCAAGATAGTAGGGGCTACAATGAGCAGTTCTTC.

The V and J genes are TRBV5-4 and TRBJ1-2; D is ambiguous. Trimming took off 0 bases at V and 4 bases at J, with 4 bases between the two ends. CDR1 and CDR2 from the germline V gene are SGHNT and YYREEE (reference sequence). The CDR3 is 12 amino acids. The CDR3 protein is CASSLASYGYTF. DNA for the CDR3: TGTGCCAGCAGCTTGGCGAGCTATGGCTACACCTTC.

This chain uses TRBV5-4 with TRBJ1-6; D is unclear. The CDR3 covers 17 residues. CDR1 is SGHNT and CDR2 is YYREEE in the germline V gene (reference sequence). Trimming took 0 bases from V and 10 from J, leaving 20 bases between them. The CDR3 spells CASSLDFGVPGSSPLHF. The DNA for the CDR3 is TGTGCCAGCAGCTTGGACTTTGGAGTCCCCGGTTCCTCACCCCTCCACTTT.

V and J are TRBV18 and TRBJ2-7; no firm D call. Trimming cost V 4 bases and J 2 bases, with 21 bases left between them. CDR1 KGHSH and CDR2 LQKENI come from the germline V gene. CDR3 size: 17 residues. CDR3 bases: TGTGCCAGCTCACTAAGTCGAGTCAGCAGCGTAACCTACGAGCAGTACTTC. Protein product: CASSLSRVSSVTYEQYF.

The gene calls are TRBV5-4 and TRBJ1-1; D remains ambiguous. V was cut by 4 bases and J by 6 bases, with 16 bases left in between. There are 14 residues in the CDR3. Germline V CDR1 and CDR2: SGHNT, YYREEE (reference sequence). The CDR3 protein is CASSRTSFPAEAFF. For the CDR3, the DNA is TGTGCCAGCAGCCGGACCTCCTTCCCCGCTGAAGCTTTCTTT.

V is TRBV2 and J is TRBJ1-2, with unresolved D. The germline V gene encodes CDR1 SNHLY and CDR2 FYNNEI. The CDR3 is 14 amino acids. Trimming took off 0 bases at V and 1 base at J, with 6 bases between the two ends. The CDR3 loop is CASSEALSNYGYTF. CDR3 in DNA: TGTGCCAGCAGTGAAGCGCTTAGTAACTATGGCTACACCTTC. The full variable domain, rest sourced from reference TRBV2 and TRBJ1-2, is EPEVTQTPSHQVTQMGQEVILRCVPISNHLYFYWYRQILGQKVEFLVSFYNNEISEKSEIFDDQFSVERPDGSNFTLKIRSTKLEDSAMYFCASSEALSNYGYTFGSGTRLTVV.